These 32 T cell receptor beta chains originate from one sample sequenced in a study of identical twins. MiXCR, applied by TCRdb to the 5' RACE reads, yields one record per CDR3 protein. The table lists around 690,000 distinct CDR3 sequences, approximately 21% of them singletons. This sample was shared with a second study, whose subject was T cells expressing NK-cell markers.

Sequenced: PBMCs. The receptors derive from a woman aged 18-29 years in good health.

This clonotype was detected a few times. CDR3 bases: TGCAGTGCTATTGTTCTTGGGGTTCCAGATACGCAGTATTTT. Its protein is CSAIVLGVPDTQYF. This chain links TRBV20-1 with TRBJ2-3; D call uncertain. The V gene's germline CDR1 is DFQATT and CDR2 SNEGSKA (reference sequence). CDR3 size: 14 residues. Trimming cost V 4 bases and J 4 bases, with 15 bases left between them.

The rearrangement links TRBV20-1 to TRBJ2-1; no definite D call. CDR1 and CDR2 from the germline V gene are DFQATT and SNEGSKA (reference sequence). The CDR3 spans 12 residues. Trimming left V 1 base short and J 4 bases short, with 5 bases between. The DNA for the CDR3 is TGCAGTGCTAGAGCCCGGTACAATGAGCAGTTCTTC. It specifies CSARARYNEQFF.

This clonotype has at least ten counts. This chain uses TRBV29-1 with TRBJ1-1; TRBD1 agrees at 7 bases. Losses at the gene ends were 6 bases for V and 5 bases for J; bases not matched to a gene: 9. The CDR3 sequence is 13 residues long. CDR1 SQVTM and CDR2 ANQGSEA come from the germline V gene. The CDR3 DNA reads TGCAGCGTAGGCGACAGGGTTGGGACTGAAGCTTTCTTT. It encodes CSVGDRVGTEAFF.

The genes are TRBV10-3 and TRBJ1-2; no firm D call. V dropped 6 bases and J dropped 6 bases, with 14 bases sitting between them. This CDR3 comprises 13 residues. Germline V gene sequence: CDR1 ENHRY, CDR2 SYGVKD. DNA for the CDR3: TGTGCCATCAGCGGGCGAAGTTCGGATGGCTACACCTTC. Translating it yields CAISGRSSDGYTF.

The rearrangement joins TRBV29-1 to TRBJ2-7; TRBD1 matches 9 bases. Germline CDR1 is SQVTM and CDR2 is ANQGSEA. After removal of 7 bases from V and 4 bases from J, the junction contained 5 bases not matched to a gene. The CDR3 contains 12 residues. For the CDR3, the DNA is TGCAGCGCTGAGACAGGGGGATACGAGCAGTACTTC. Translating it yields CSAETGGYEQYF.

This clonotype was seen a few times. V usage is TRBV29-1 and J usage is TRBJ1-6; D is unresolved. The CDR3 spans 13 residues. Trimming shortened V by 6 bases and J by 6 bases, and 12 bases separated the two germline ends. Germline V gene sequence: CDR1 SQVTM, CDR2 ANQGSEA. The CDR3 DNA reads TGCAGCGTCCGGACGGTAGTTAATTCACCCCTCCACTTT. Encoded protein: CSVRTVVNSPLHF.

The genes are TRBV29-1 and TRBJ2-3, with a weak D call TRBD2 (6 bases). V lost 7 bases and J lost 2, with 16 bases in between. The CDR3 is made up of 14 amino acids. Germline values: CDR1 SQVTM, CDR2 ANQGSEA. CDR3 coding DNA: TGCAGCGCACGGGACTTATTCATCACAGATACGCAGTATTTT. Encoded protein: CSARDLFITDTQYF.

The V and J genes are TRBV20-1 and TRBJ2-1, with 9 bases aligning to TRBD2. The germline V gene encodes CDR1 DFQATT and CDR2 SNEGSKA (reference sequence). The V segment lost 5 bases and the J segment 5 bases; nucleotides outside the gene matches: 4. This CDR3 is built from 13 residues. DNA for the CDR3: TGCAGTGCTGGAGGACTAGCGAACAATGAGCAGTTCTTC. Translated: CSAGGLANNEQFF.

V is TRBV4-3 and J is TRBJ2-1; no clear D gene. The CDR3 has 16 amino acids. The V and J ends lost 3 bases and 0 bases respectively, with 12 bases between them. Per the germline V gene, CDR1 is LGHNA and CDR2 is YSLEER. The CDR3 loop reads CASSQAVFSSYNEQFF. The CDR3 region has the DNA TGCGCCAGCAGCCAGGCGGTCTTTAGCTCCTACAATGAGCAGTTCTTC.

In this sample, this clonotype turned up many times. The chain links TRBV12-3 or TRBV12-4 to TRBJ2-1, with TRBD2 matching over 11 bases. V gave up 3 bases and J gave up 4 bases; unmatched junction bases: 5. The CDR3 spans 16 residues. CDR3 region: CASSLGSSGGYNEQFF. CDR3 bases: TGTGCCAGCAGTTTGGGGTCTAGCGGGGGGTACAATGAGCAGTTCTTC.

This chain uses TRBV5-1 with TRBJ2-2; 9 bases align to TRBD1. The trim removed 6 bases at V and 0 bases at J, leaving 6 bases unmatched. This CDR3 comprises 16 residues. Germline V gene lookup returns CDR1 SGHRS and CDR2 YFSETQ. CDR3 bases: TGCGCCAGCAAGGGGACAGGGTTGACGAACACCGGGGAGCTGTTTTTT. Encoded protein: CASKGTGLTNTGELFF.

In this sample, this clonotype turned up a few times. The genes are TRBV9 and TRBJ2-1; 11 bases fit TRBD1. V gave up 2 bases and J gave up 8 bases; unmatched junction bases: 6. CDR3 length equals 15 residues. CDR1 and CDR2 (germline): SGDLS, YYNGEE. CDR3 loop: CASSVGDRGYDEQFF. CDR3 sequence (DNA): TGTGCCAGCAGCGTGGGGGACAGGGGGTACGATGAGCAGTTCTTC.

This rearrangement joins TRBV29-1 to TRBJ2-5; a weak D match, TRBD2 (5 bases). V gave up 3 bases and J gave up 5 bases, with 13 bases separating them. There are 13 residues in the CDR3. Germline CDR1 reads SQVTM; CDR2 reads ANQGSEA. The DNA of the CDR3 is TGCAGCGTTGAGAGGGCCCTGGGGGAGACCCAGTACTTC. Protein: CSVERALGETQYF. The full variable domain, in which reference TRBV29-1 and TRBJ2-5 provide the parts outside the CDR3, is SAVISQKPSRDICQRGTSLTIQCQVDSQVTMMFWYRQQPGQSLTLIATANQGSEATYESGFVIDKFPISRPNLTFSTLTVSNMSPEDSSIYLCSVERALGETQYFGPGTRLLVL.

This clonotype has just a few counts. The chain employs TRBV3-1 and TRBJ2-1, with D possibly matching TRBD2 (6 bases). The CDR3 consists of 14 residues. With 1 base removed from V and 5 bases from J, the gap between germline ends came to 9 bases. Germline V gives CDR1 LGHDT, CDR2 YNNKEL (reference sequence). CDR3 protein: CASSQGGINNEQFF. The DNA for the CDR3 is TGTGCCAGCAGCCAAGGCGGGATCAACAATGAGCAGTTCTTC.

The rearrangement links TRBV3-1 to TRBJ2-1, with a weak D call TRBD1 (6 bases). Between the trimmed V and J ends, which lost 10 bases and 9 bases, there was a span of 31 bases. The length of the CDR3 is 17 residues. Germline values: CDR1 LGHDT, CDR2 YNNKEL (reference sequence). The CDR3 loop is CATSQQVAWGPGSEQFF. The DNA for the CDR3 is TGTGCCACCTCCCAGCAGGTAGCTTGGGGGCCTGGTAGTGAGCAGTTCTTC.

This clonotype was picked up a small number of times. The chain carries TRBV20-1 and TRBJ2-1; possible D gene TRBD2, 5 bases. The CDR3 runs to 15 residues. Trimming removed 5 bases at V and 2 bases at J, with 16 bases between. CDR1 and CDR2 from the germline V gene are DFQATT and SNEGSKA (reference sequence). In DNA, the CDR3 is TGCAGTGCTGGCGATACTAGTTTCACCTACAATGAGCAGTTCTTC. Amino acid sequence: CSAGDTSFTYNEQFF.

With regard to this clonotype: A far larger clone is a single base away, which makes a read error likely. The chain recombines TRBV11-2 with TRBJ2-1, with D unclear. Trimming shortened V by 2 bases and J by 8 bases, and 4 bases separated the two germline ends. This CDR3 is 11 amino acids long. The germline V gene encodes CDR1 SGHAT and CDR2 FQNNGV. The CDR3 bases are TGTGCCAGCAGCTTAAACCATGAGCAGTTCTTC. It translates to CASSLNHEQFF.

The V gene is TRBV20-1, the J gene TRBJ2-3; weak D call: TRBD2 (5 bases). V gave up 3 bases and J gave up 2 bases, with 9 bases separating them. This CDR3 comprises 13 residues. Germline CDR1 DFQATT, CDR2 SNEGSKA (reference sequence). As DNA, the CDR3 is TGCAGTGCTAGGAGGGCCTACACAGATACGCAGTATTTT. It is translated as CSARRAYTDTQYF.

This clonotype was counted a few times. The chain is built from TRBV10-1 and TRBJ2-1; the match to TRBD2 covers 8 bases. Germline V gene data show CDR1 as WNHNN and CDR2 as SYGVQD (reference sequence). The CDR3 contains 16 residues. J was trimmed by 3 bases and V by 0 bases; bases with no gene match: 4. The CDR3 spells CASSESGRGGYNEQFF. The CDR3 DNA sequence: TGCGCCAGCAGTGAGTCGGGACGGGGGGGCTACAATGAGCAGTTCTTC.

There are many counts of this clonotype. The chain has TRBV5-6 and TRBJ1-3; D remains ambiguous. Germline CDR1 is SGHDT and CDR2 is YYEEEE. The CDR3 extends over 14 amino acids. The ends were cut back, 0 bases at V and 4 bases at J, with 8 bases in the middle. CDR3 in DNA: TGTGCCAGCAGCTTGGTGGGAAGCGGAAACACCATATATTTT. It specifies CASSLVGSGNTIYF.

At least ten counts were recorded for this clonotype. V usage is TRBV20-1 and J usage is TRBJ1-5, with D possibly matching TRBD1 (5 bases). The CDR3 extends over 11 amino acids. Germline CDR1 and CDR2: DFQATT and SNEGSKA (reference sequence). Between the trimmed V and J ends, which lost 6 bases and 9 bases, there was a span of 12 bases. CDR3 sequence (DNA): TGCAGTGCCAAGCACCAGGGGCCCCAGCATTTT. Encoded protein: CSAKHQGPQHF.

This clonotype has only a few counts. The genes are TRBV6-1 and TRBJ2-3; 9 bases are a match to TRBD2. Per germline, CDR1 MNHNS and CDR2 SASEGT. The CDR3 consists of 13 residues. The V segment lost 11 bases and the J segment 3 bases; nucleotides outside the gene matches: 6. CDR3 region: CASGLAPTDTQYF. In DNA, the CDR3 is TGTGCCTCCGGACTAGCGCCTACAGATACGCAGTATTTT.

The genes are TRBV5-1 and TRBJ2-5; D is perhaps TRBD2 (5 bases). V was cut by 4 bases and J by 5 bases, with 12 bases left in between. CDR3 length: 13 residues. Germline CDR1 SGHRS, CDR2 YFSETQ. The CDR3 DNA sequence: TGCGCCAGCAGCATCAGCGGCGGGGAGACCCAGTACTTC. Amino acid sequence: CASSISGGETQYF.

This clonotype occurred a few times. J is TRBJ1-4 and V is TRBV7-2; 7 nucleotides line up with TRBD1. Germline values: CDR1 SGHTA, CDR2 FQGNSA. This CDR3 comprises 15 residues. V lost 2 bases to trimming and J lost 4 bases; unmatched junction nucleotides: 4. CDR3 residues: CASSLKGQYNEKLFF. Written as DNA, the CDR3 is TGTGCCAGCAGCTTAAAGGGACAGTATAATGAAAAACTGTTTTTT.

This chain uses TRBV20-1 with TRBJ2-7; TRBD1 agrees at 9 bases. CDR3 length: 15 residues. V dropped 5 bases and J dropped 5; count of bases not matched to a gene: 13. Per germline, CDR1 DFQATT and CDR2 SNEGSKA (reference sequence). Written as DNA, the CDR3 is TGCAGTGCTGGTCCCCTGGGACAGGGAGTCCACGAGCAGTACTTC. It is translated as CSAGPLGQGVHEQYF.

Comment on this clonotype: One junction end does not reproduce the germline sequence, and a read error may be involved. The chain uses TRBV10-2 and TRBJ2-1, with D possibly being TRBD1 or TRBD2 (5 bases each). This CDR3 region has 11 residues. Looked up from germline, CDR1 is WSHSY and CDR2 is SAAADI. CDR3 DNA: TGCGCCAGCAGTGTCGGGGCCTGGTGGGTCTTC. Encoded protein: CASSVGAWWVF.

This clonotype was observed many times. This chain uses TRBV20-1 with TRBJ1-3, with a possible D match to TRBD1 (5 bases). This CDR3 region has 17 residues. Germline lookup yields CDR1 DFQATT and CDR2 SNEGSKA (reference sequence). Trimming cost V 2 bases and J 0 bases, with 17 bases left between them. DNA for the CDR3: TGCAGTGCTAGAAGCCTCGGGGGAATAAACTCTGGAAACACCATATATTTT. The encoded protein is CSARSLGGINSGNTIYF.

This clonotype has more than one count but fewer than ten. The chain joins TRBV7-2 to TRBJ2-7; D assignment may be TRBD1 or TRBD2 (6 bases each). Trimming pared 5 bases from V and 2 bases from J, leaving 19 bases between. The CDR3 is made up of 16 amino acids. Germline V gives CDR1 SGHTA, CDR2 FQGNSA. For the CDR3, the DNA is TGTGCCAGCAGCCCCAGAGGGGGGCAGATTACCTACGAGCAGTACTTC. Translation gives CASSPRGGQITYEQYF.

This chain's CDR3 is CASSFLAGEASEQYF. In DNA form, the CDR3 reads TGTGCCAGCAGCTTTCTAGCGGGAGAAGCGAGCGAGCAGTACTTC. This chain joins TRBV7-2 and TRBJ2-7; TRBD2 aligns across 10 bases. V shed 3 bases and J 6 bases; nucleotides not matched to a gene: 8. CDR1 is SGHTA and CDR2 is FQGNSA in the germline V gene. The CDR3 is made up of 15 amino acids.

The chain combines TRBV24-1 with TRBJ2-3; TRBD2 matches at 10 bases. Trimming cost V 6 bases and J 2 bases; bases outside gene matches: 7. This CDR3 is 16 amino acids long. Germline V gives CDR1 KGHDR, CDR2 SFDVKD. The CDR3 spells CATSKRGGRDTDTQYF. The CDR3 region has the DNA TGTGCCACCAGTAAGCGGGGGGGCCGTGACACAGATACGCAGTATTTT.

This clonotype showed up many times. This rearrangement joins TRBV6-1 to TRBJ2-7; no reliable D call. This CDR3 has 13 amino acids. Germline V CDR1 and CDR2: MNHNS, SASEGT. V dropped 2 bases and J dropped 1 base, with 6 bases sitting between them. The CDR3 protein is CASSERDSYEQYF. The CDR3, as DNA: TGTGCCAGCAGTGAACGTGATTCCTACGAGCAGTACTTC.

This clonotype has only a few counts. This chain joins TRBV20-1 and TRBJ2-1; 11 positions match TRBD2. The CDR3 length is 15 residues. Germline V lookup: CDR1 DFQATT, CDR2 SNEGSKA (reference sequence). The J segment lost 7 bases and the V segment lost 0 bases, leaving 5 bases of the junction unmatched. The CDR3 bases are TGCAGTGCTAGAGAACTAGCGGGAGTGTGGAATGAGCAGTTCTTC. Residues: CSARELAGVWNEQFF.